This T cell receptor (beta chain) emerged from a study of cytomegalovirus exposure and HLA in healthy donors. A multiplex PCR was run with 60 Vbeta primers and 13 Jbeta primers. Generated by immunoSEQ multiplex PCR, the TCRdb table keeps only in-frame clones and is missing some. In the table there are tens of thousands of clones, around 87% of which are singletons. The clonotype comes from a woman aged 40 to 50 in good health and CMV-seropositive. Sequenced material: PBMCs.

In DNA form, the CDR3 reads TGTGCCAGCAGCTTAAACGGGGGCGGGAGGGAGCAGTTCTTC. Amino acid sequence: CASSLNGGGREQFF. This rearrangement joins TRBV11-1 to TRBJ2-1; 8 bases are a match to TRBD2. CDR1 and CDR2 (germline): SGHAT, FQDESV (reference sequence). The CDR3 is made up of 14 amino acids. The V gene end was trimmed by 2 bases and the J gene end by 10 bases; junction bases not matched to a gene: 7.